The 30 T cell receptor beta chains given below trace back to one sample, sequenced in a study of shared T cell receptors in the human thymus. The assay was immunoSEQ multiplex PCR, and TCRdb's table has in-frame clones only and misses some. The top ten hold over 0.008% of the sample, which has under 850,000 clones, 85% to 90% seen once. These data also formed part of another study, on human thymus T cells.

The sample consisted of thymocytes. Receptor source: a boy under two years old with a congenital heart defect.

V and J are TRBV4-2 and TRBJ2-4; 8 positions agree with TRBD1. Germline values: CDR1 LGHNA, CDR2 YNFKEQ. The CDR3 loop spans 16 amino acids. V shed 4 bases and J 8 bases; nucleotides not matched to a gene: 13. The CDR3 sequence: CASSLVRGRSVHIQYF. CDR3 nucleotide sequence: TGTGCCAGCAGCCTCGTCAGGGGGCGATCGGTACACATTCAGTACTTC.

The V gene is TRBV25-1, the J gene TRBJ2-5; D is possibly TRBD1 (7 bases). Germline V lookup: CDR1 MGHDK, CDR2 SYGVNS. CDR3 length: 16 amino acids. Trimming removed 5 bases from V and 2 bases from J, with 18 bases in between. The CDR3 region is CASSRRGRGGQETQYF. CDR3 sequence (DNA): TGTGCCAGCAGTAGGAGGGGGCGGGGTGGGCAAGAGACCCAGTACTTC.

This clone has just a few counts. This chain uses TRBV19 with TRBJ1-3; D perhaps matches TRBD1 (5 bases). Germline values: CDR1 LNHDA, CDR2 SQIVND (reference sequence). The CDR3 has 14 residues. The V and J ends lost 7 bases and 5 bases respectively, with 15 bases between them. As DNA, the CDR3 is TGTGCCAGTAAAAGCCAGGGTAGTCGAAACACCATATATTTT. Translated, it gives CASKSQGSRNTIYF.

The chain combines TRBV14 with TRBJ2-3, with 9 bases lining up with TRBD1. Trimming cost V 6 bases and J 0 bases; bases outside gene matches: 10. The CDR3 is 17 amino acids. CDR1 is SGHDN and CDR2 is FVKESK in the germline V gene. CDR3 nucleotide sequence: TGTGCCAGCAGAAAGCTCCGAACAGGGGGCAGCACAGATACGCAGTATTTT. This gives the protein CASRKLRTGGSTDTQYF.

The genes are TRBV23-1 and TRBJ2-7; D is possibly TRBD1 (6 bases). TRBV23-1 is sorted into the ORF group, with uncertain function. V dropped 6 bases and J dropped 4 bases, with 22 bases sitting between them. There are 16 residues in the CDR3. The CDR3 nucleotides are TGCGCCAGCAGCCAGACCCGGACAGTCGTGACTTACGAGCAGTACTTC. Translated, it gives CASSQTRTVVTYEQYF.

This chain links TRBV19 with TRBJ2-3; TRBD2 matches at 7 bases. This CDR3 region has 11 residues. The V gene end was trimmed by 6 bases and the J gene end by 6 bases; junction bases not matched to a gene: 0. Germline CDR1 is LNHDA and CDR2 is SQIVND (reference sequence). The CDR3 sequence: CASRRGDTQYF. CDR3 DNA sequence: TGTGCCAGTAGGCGGGGGGATACGCAGTATTTT.

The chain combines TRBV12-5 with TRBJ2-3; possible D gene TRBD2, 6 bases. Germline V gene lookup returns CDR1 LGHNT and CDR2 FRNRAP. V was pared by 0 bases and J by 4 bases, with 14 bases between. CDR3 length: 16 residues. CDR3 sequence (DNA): TGTGCTAGTGGTTTGGTCAATCGGGAGAGTCCAGATACGCAGTATTTT. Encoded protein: CASGLVNRESPDTQYF. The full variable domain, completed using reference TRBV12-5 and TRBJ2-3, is DARVTQTPRHKVTEMGQEVTMRCQPILGHNTVFWYRQTMMQGLELLAYFRNRAPLDDSGMPKDRFSAEMPDATLATLKIQPSEPRDSAVYFCASGLVNRESPDTQYFGPGTRLTVL.

Here the CDR3 reads CASSQMGRGYTF. CDR3 bases: TGTGCCAGCAGCCAAATGGGGAGGGGCTACACCTTC. The chain is built from TRBV14 and TRBJ1-2; D not certain. V lost 2 bases and J lost 8, with 9 bases in between. Germline values: CDR1 SGHDN, CDR2 FVKESK. This CDR3 contains 12 residues.

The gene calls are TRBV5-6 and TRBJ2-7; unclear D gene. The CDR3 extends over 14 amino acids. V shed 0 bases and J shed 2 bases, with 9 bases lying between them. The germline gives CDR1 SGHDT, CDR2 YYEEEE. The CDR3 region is CASSLAAVTYEQYF. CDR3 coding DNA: TGTGCCAGCAGCTTGGCCGCAGTAACCTACGAGCAGTACTTC.

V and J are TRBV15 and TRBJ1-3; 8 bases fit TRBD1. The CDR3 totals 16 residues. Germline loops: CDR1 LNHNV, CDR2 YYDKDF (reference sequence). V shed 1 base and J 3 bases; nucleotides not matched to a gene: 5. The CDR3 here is CATSRGQGANGNTIYF. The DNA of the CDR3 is TGTGCCACCAGCAGAGGTCAGGGGGCTAATGGAAACACCATATATTTT.

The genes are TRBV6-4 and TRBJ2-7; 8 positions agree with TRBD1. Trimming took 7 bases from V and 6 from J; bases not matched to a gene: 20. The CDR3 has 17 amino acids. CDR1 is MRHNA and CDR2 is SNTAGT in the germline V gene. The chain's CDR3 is CASNGQGARFSGCEQYF. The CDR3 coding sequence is TGTGCCAGCAATGGACAGGGCGCGAGGTTCTCCGGTTGCGAGCAGTACTTC.

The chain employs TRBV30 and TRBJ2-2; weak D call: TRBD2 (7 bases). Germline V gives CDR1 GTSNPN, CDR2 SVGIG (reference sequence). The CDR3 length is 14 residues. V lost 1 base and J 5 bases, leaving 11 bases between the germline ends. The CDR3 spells CAWSERGGTGELFF. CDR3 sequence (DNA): TGTGCCTGGAGTGAGAGGGGGGGAACCGGGGAGCTGTTTTTT.

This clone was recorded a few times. The CDR3 nucleotides read TGCGCCAGCAGCCAAGTCCTGGACAGAGCCTACGAGCAGTACTTC. This sequence encodes CASSQVLDRAYEQYF. The V and J genes are TRBV4-3 and TRBJ2-7; D might be TRBD1 (6 bases). Germline CDR1 reads LGHNA; CDR2 reads YSLEER. The CDR3 has 15 amino acids. Trimming removed 1 base from V and 2 bases from J, with 12 bases in between.

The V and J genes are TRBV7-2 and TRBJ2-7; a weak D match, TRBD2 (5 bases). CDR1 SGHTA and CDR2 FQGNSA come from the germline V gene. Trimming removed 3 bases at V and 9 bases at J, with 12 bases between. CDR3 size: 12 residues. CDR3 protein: CASSLGVFGQYF. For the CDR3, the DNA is TGTGCCAGCAGCTTGGGAGTTTTCGGGCAGTACTTC. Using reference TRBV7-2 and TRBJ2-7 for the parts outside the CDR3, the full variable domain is GAGVSQSPSNKVTEKGKDVELRCDPISGHTALYWYRQSLGQGLEFLIYFQGNSAPDKSGLPSDRFSAERTGGSVSTLTIQRTQQEDSAVYLCASSLGVFGQYFGPGTRLTVT.

CDR3 residues: CASSPDSKAVNTGELFF. The CDR3 DNA reads TGTGCCAGCAGCCCGGACTCAAAGGCTGTGAACACCGGGGAGCTGTTTTTT. The J gene is TRBJ2-2, the V gene TRBV5-6, with D possibly being TRBD2 (5 bases). Trimming shortened V by 4 bases and J by 1 base, and 17 bases separated the two germline ends. This CDR3 spans 17 amino acids. Germline loops: CDR1 SGHDT, CDR2 YYEEEE. Variable domain in full (rest from reference TRBV5-6 and TRBJ2-2): DAGVTQSPTHLIKTRGQQVTLRCSPKSGHDTVSWYQQALGQGPQFIFQYYEEEERQRGNFPDRFSGHQFPNYSSELNVNALLLGDSALYLCASSPDSKAVNTGELFFGEGSRLTVL.

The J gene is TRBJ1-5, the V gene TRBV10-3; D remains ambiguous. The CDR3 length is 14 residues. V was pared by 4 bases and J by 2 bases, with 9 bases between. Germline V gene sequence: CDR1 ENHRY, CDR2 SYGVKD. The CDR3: CAISGGPRNQPQHF. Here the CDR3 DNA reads TGTGCCATCAGTGGCGGGCCTCGCAATCAGCCCCAGCATTTT.

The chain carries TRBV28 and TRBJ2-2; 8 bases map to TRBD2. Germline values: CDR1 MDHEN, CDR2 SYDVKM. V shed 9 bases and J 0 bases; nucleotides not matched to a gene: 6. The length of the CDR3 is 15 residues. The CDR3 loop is CASYQRESNTGELFF. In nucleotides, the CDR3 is TGTGCCAGTTACCAGCGGGAGTCGAACACCGGGGAGCTGTTTTTT.

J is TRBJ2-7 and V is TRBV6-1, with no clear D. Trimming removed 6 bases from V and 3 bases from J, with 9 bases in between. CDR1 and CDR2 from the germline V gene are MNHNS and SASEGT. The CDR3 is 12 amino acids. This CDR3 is CASRGDHYEQYF. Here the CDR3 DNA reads TGTGCCAGCAGGGGCGATCACTACGAGCAGTACTTC.

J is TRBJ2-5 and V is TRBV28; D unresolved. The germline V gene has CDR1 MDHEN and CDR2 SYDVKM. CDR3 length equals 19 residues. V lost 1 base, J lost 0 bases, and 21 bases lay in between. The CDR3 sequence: CASSLSPPKTKKYQETQYF. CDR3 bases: TGTGCCAGCAGTTTATCCCCCCCAAAAACAAAAAAGTACCAAGAGACCCAGTACTTC.

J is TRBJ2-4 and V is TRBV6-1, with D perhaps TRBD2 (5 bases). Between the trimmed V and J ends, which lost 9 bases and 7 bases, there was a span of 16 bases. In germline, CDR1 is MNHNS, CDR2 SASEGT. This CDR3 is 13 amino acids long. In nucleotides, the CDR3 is TGTGCCAGTCCAGCTCCACTAGGGAACATTCAGTACTTC. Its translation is CASPAPLGNIQYF.

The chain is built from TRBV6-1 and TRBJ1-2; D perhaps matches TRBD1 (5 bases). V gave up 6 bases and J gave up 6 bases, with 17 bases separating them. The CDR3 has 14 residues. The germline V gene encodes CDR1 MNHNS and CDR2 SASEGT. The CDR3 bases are TGTGCCAGCAGGGAGACAGCGAGCAGGGATGGCTACACCTTC. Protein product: CASRETASRDGYTF.

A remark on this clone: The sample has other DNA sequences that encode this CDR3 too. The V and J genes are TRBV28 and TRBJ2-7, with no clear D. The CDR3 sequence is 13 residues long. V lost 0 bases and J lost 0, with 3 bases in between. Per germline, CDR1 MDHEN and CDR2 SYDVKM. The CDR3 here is CASSLCSSYEQYF. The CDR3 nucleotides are TGTGCCAGCAGTTTATGTAGCTCCTACGAGCAGTACTTC. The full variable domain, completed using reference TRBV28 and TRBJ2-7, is DVKVTQSSRYLVKRTGEKVFLECVQDMDHENMFWYRQDPGLGLRLIYFSYDVKMKEKGDIPEGYSVSREKKERFSLILESASTNQTSMYLCASSLCSSYEQYFGPGTRLTVT.

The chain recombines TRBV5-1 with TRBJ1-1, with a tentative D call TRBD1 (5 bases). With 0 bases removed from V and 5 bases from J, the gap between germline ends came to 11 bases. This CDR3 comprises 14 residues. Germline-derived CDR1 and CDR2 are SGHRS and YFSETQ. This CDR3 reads CASSLGSRATEAFF. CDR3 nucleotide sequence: TGCGCCAGCAGCTTGGGTTCCAGGGCGACTGAAGCTTTCTTT.

The CDR3 DNA is TGTGCCAGCACGGGTGGAGGGTCTCTCGGCGGGGAGCTGTTTTTT. Translated: CASTGGGSLGGELFF. The chain employs TRBV27 and TRBJ2-2; D perhaps matches TRBD2 (6 bases). With 7 bases removed from V and 7 bases from J, the gap between germline ends came to 19 bases. The CDR3 contains 15 residues. Germline lookup yields CDR1 MNHEY and CDR2 SMNVEV (reference sequence).

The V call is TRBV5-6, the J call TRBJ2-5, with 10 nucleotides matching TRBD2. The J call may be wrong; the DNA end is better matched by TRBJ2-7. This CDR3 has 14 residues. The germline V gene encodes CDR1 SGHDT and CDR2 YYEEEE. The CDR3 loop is CASSPGLADYEQYF. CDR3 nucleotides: TGTGCCAGCAGCCCAGGACTAGCGGACTACGAGCAGTACTTC.

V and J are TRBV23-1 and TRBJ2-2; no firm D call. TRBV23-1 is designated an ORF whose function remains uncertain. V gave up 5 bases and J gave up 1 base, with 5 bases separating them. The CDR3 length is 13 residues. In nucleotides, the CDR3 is TGCGCCAGCAGTTTCGTGAACACCGGGGAGCTGTTTTTT. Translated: CASSFVNTGELFF.

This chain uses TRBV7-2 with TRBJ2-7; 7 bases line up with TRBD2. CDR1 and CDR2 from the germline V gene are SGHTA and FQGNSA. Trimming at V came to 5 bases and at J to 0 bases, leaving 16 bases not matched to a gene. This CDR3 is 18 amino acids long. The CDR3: CASSPHEGWEGPSYEQYF. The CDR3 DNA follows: TGTGCCAGCAGCCCCCACGAGGGATGGGAGGGTCCCTCCTACGAGCAGTACTTC.

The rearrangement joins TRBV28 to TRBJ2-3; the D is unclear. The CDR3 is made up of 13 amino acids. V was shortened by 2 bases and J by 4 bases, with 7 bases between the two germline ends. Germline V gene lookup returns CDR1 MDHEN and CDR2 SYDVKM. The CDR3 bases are TGTGCCAGCAGTTTAAGGAGCGCAGATACGCAGTATTTT. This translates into CASSLRSADTQYF.

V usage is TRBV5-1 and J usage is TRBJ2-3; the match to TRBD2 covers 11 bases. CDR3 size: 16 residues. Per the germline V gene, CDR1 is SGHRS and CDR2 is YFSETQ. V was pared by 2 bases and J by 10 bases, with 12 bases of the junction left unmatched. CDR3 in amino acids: CASSFWWTSGSTPQYF. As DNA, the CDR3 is TGCGCCAGCAGCTTCTGGTGGACTAGCGGGTCCACTCCGCAGTATTTT.

CDR3 coding DNA: TGTGCCAGCAGTCGGACATCTGGAAACACCATATATTTT. It specifies CASSRTSGNTIYF. The chain recombines TRBV6-5 with TRBJ1-3, with D possibly TRBD1 on 5 matching bases. Germline values: CDR1 MNHEY, CDR2 SVGAGI. Deletions cut 5 bases from V and 1 base from J, with 6 bases between. The CDR3 runs to 13 residues.